Listed here are 18 T cell receptor beta chains from one sample, sequenced in a study of sequential checkpoint blockade in melanoma (dated by TCRdb to about 2019). Library prep was done by the immunoSEQ multiplex PCR assay. Entries here come from immuneACCESS through TCRdb and include only in-frame sequences with V and J called. Some clones fail to appear in such tables; in the studies checked, an unresolved V gene covers under half of the shortfall, and the cause of the remainder is unknown. The sample data list approximately 18,000 clones, and 72% of these were observed just once. The ten largest account for 21% of the sample. This specimen's treatment or condition label, interpreted: randomized to nivolumab then ipilimumab (arm A) or the reverse (arm B). The material was CD8+ T cells sorted from blood (inferred from file names), obtained from a patient given nivolumab and ipilimumab in sequence. Source of these receptors: a human donor with melanoma.

Remarks on this clone: Other DNA sequences in this sample translate to the same CDR3. The rearrangement uses TRBV6-1 and TRBJ2-7; 10 positions match TRBD1. V trimming: 6 bases; J trimming: 2 bases; junction bases outside the gene matches: 4. The CDR3 loop spans 14 amino acids. The germline V gene has CDR1 MNHNS and CDR2 SASEGT. The chain's CDR3 is CASRPGQGPYEQYF. CDR3 bases: TGTGCCAGCAGGCCGGGACAGGGGCCCTACGAGCAGTACTTC.

The chain uses TRBV19 and TRBJ2-2, with 13 bases lining up with TRBD2. The V and J ends lost 7 bases and 2 bases, in that order; junction bases with no gene match: 4. The CDR3 consists of 16 residues. From germline, CDR1 is LNHDA and CDR2 SQIVND (reference sequence). For the CDR3, the DNA is TGTGCCAGTACCGGACTAGCGGGGGTAAACACCGGGGAGCTGTTTTTT. This gives the protein CASTGLAGVNTGELFF.

This rearrangement joins TRBV4-1 to TRBJ1-2, with TRBD1 matching over 11 bases. The CDR3 runs 16 residues. The V segment lost 3 bases and the J segment 5 bases; nucleotides outside the gene matches: 8. Germline CDR1 MGHRA, CDR2 YSYEKL. The CDR3 sequence is CASSHAVGQGAYGYTF. The CDR3 DNA is TGCGCCAGCAGCCACGCCGTTGGACAGGGGGCATATGGCTACACCTTC.

This clone was picked up a small number of times. V usage is TRBV27 and J usage is TRBJ1-1; TRBD1 agrees at 7 bases. The V and J ends lost 7 bases and 4 bases, in that order; junction bases with no gene match: 12. There are 15 residues in the CDR3. CDR1 is MNHEY and CDR2 is SMNVEV in the germline V gene (reference sequence). CDR3 residues: CASTPAPTGSTEAFF. CDR3 nucleotides: TGTGCCAGCACTCCAGCGCCGACAGGGAGCACTGAAGCTTTCTTT.

The chain has TRBV5-1 and TRBJ1-1; D may be TRBD1 (6 bases). CDR1 is SGHRS, CDR2 YFSETQ, per germline. The CDR3 contains 14 residues. V was trimmed by 4 bases and J by 2 bases, leaving 12 bases between them. DNA for the CDR3: TGCGCCAGCAGCCATTCGACAGGCAACACTGAAGCTTTCTTT. Encoded protein: CASSHSTGNTEAFF. The full variable domain, its missing parts supplied by reference TRBV5-1 and TRBJ1-1, is KAGVTQTPRYLIKTRGQQVTLSCSPISGHRSVSWYQQTPGQGLQFLFEYFSETQRNKGNFPGRFSGRQFSNSRSEMNVSTLELGDSALYLCASSHSTGNTEAFFGQGTRLTVV.

This clone has only a few counts. The V call is TRBV27, the J call TRBJ1-2, with D tentatively TRBD1 (5 bases). This CDR3 contains 14 residues. V was cut by 5 bases and J by 7 bases, with 17 bases left in between. Germline values: CDR1 MNHEY, CDR2 SMNVEV (reference sequence). CDR3 sequence (DNA): TGTGCCAGCAGTCCCTCCGTGGGGGGGATTGGCTACACCTTC. Translating it yields CASSPSVGGIGYTF.

V and J are TRBV19 and TRBJ1-5; perhaps TRBD1 as D (6 bases). Trimming stripped 4 bases from V and 7 bases from J, with 17 bases between. The germline V gene encodes CDR1 LNHDA and CDR2 SQIVND (reference sequence). The CDR3 loop spans 15 amino acids. The chain's CDR3 is CASSTPDRRWQPQHF. The DNA for the CDR3 is TGTGCCAGTAGTACTCCCGACAGGAGGTGGCAGCCCCAGCATTTT.

The rearrangement joins TRBV5-4 to TRBJ1-3; tentatively, D is TRBD1 (6 bases). Germline CDR1 reads SGHNT; CDR2 reads YYREEE (reference sequence). Trimming removed 5 bases from V and 1 base from J, with 13 bases in between. This CDR3 spans 15 amino acids. CDR3 amino acids: CASSRGQASGNTIYF. CDR3 DNA sequence: TGTGCCAGCAGTAGGGGACAAGCATCTGGAAACACCATATATTTT.

The chain is built from TRBV9 and TRBJ2-7; D call uncertain. Germline V lookup: CDR1 SGDLS, CDR2 YYNGEE. The CDR3 spans 13 residues. Trimming took off 0 bases at V and 3 bases at J, with 7 bases between the two ends. CDR3 amino acids: CASSVGQDYEQYF. CDR3 DNA sequence: TGTGCCAGCAGCGTAGGACAAGACTACGAGCAGTACTTC.

This clone was detected only a few times. V usage is TRBV18 and J usage is TRBJ1-4; a possible D gene is TRBD1 (6 bases). The germline V and J ends were trimmed by 4 bases and 8 bases, with 14 bases remaining between them. In germline, CDR1 is KGHSH, CDR2 LQKENI. The CDR3 is 14 residues long. CDR3 amino acids: CASSLTRGWEKLFF. The CDR3 DNA sequence: TGTGCCAGCTCACTAACAAGGGGGTGGGAAAAACTGTTTTTT.

This sequence joins TRBV5-8 and TRBJ2-7; TRBD2 matches 13 bases. The V segment lost 0 bases and the J segment 0 bases; nucleotides outside the gene matches: 6. This CDR3 spans 18 amino acids. Germline V gene sequence: CDR1 SGHTS, CDR2 YDEGEE. CDR3 in DNA: TGTGCCAGCAGCTTGGGGACTAGCGGGGGTCTATACTCCTACGAGCAGTACTTC. The encoded protein is CASSLGTSGGLYSYEQYF.

This clone was picked up one time. The gene calls are TRBV6-6 and TRBJ2-5; 7 nucleotides align to TRBD2. With the DNA end fitting TRBJ2-7 better, the J assignment may be wrong. This CDR3 is built from 14 residues. Germline lookup yields CDR1 MNHNY and CDR2 SVGAGI (reference sequence). Written as DNA, the CDR3 is TGTGCCAGCAGTTACACCGCGGGAGTATACGAGCAGTACTTC. Translation: CASSYTAGVYEQYF.

As regards this clone: The germline gene is not matched at one end of the junction; a read error may be the cause. The gene calls are TRBV9 and TRBJ1-3; weak D call: TRBD1 (6 bases). The CDR3 loop spans 13 amino acids. CDR1 is SGDLS and CDR2 is YYNGEE in the germline V gene. CDR3 residues: CAGSGDRGNTIYF. CDR3 nucleotides: TGTGCCGGCAGCGGCGACAGGGGAAACACCATATATTTT.

This chain connects TRBV4-1 to TRBJ1-2, with D perhaps TRBD1 (5 bases). This CDR3 region has 15 residues. From germline, CDR1 is MGHRA and CDR2 YSYEKL. Trimming cost V 0 bases and J 4 bases, with 12 bases left between them. The CDR3 DNA follows: TGCGCCAGCAGCCAAGAACCAGGGTGGTCCTATGGCTACACCTTC. It specifies CASSQEPGWSYGYTF.

CDR3 in amino acids: CASSSGTGSYEQYF. The CDR3 DNA reads as TGTGCCAGTAGTTCCGGGACAGGGTCCTACGAGCAGTACTTC. V is TRBV19 and J is TRBJ2-7; TRBD1 aligns across 9 bases. There are 14 residues in the CDR3. Looked up from germline, CDR1 is LNHDA and CDR2 is SQIVND (reference sequence). V was clipped by 5 bases and J by 1 base; unmatched bases: 3.

The chain couples TRBV6-5 to TRBJ2-5; D perhaps matches TRBD1 (5 bases). Matching the DNA end better, TRBJ2-7 makes the J call doubtful. The CDR3 has 14 amino acids. Germline V gene sequence: CDR1 MNHEY, CDR2 SVGAGI. The CDR3 protein is CASSSTGLSYEQYF. The CDR3 bases are TGTGCCAGCAGTTCTACAGGTTTAAGCTACGAGCAGTACTTC.

V is TRBV2 and J is TRBJ2-7, with D tentatively TRBD2 (5 bases). Germline CDR1 and CDR2: SNHLY and FYNNEI. Trimming took off 2 bases at V and 3 bases at J, with 14 bases between the two ends. CDR3 size: 15 residues. In DNA form, the CDR3 reads TGTGCCAGCAGTGAAAAGCCATCGGGGTTCTACGAGCAGTACTTC. This translates into CASSEKPSGFYEQYF.

The chain joins TRBV11-1 to TRBJ2-7; D is possibly TRBD1 (5 bases). CDR1 is SGHAT, CDR2 FQDESV, per germline (reference sequence). V was pared by 4 bases and J by 0 bases, with 10 bases between. This CDR3 contains 14 residues. CDR3 nucleotide sequence: TGTGCCAGCAGCTACAGGACGGCCTCCTACGAGCAGTACTTC. It encodes CASSYRTASYEQYF.